This record concerns one TCR beta chain sequence. This clonotype showed up just a few times. It lacks a known antigen. No clone much larger than this one lies a single base away; base qualities are absent. This sample was included in a study of blood T cells in healthy people across ages (dated by TCRdb to 2015 to 2017). Regarding the study in general: Template switching captured roughly one uniquely barcoded TCR beta cDNA molecule per two T cells in model experiments. Age-related changes in TCR beta repertoire diversity were measured in the study by deep sequencing normalized with unique cDNA molecular identifiers. The donors were split into four age groups: young (average 16 years), middle-aged (39), aged (more than 60) and long-lived (under 90). Donors of different ages were randomly distributed across sequencing lanes to avoid experimental bias. Using the same blood draw, the study looked at two additional independent replicas of 1 million unique cDNA reads for two donors, one aged 18 to 29 and the other aged 80 or older. Paper-wide results and their limitations: The long-lived group showed more naive CD4+ T cells, fewer expanded clones and increased TCR diversity than the aged group, suggesting age selection. As age increased, observed TCR beta diversity per million T cells dropped in a roughly linear way, and a significant reduction was already evident by age about 36. Because profiling used bulk unsorted PBMCs, naive and antigen-experienced compartments could not be compared conclusively. Total diversity estimates from one million sequenced T cells were considered lower bounds and underestimates. A strong correlation was found between observed TCR beta diversity and the percentage of naive T cells measured by flow cytometry. Donor CMV infection status was unknown, potentially confounding age-related changes in expanded clonotypes.

The donors were 40 or so Caucasian individuals from Russia, aged 6 to 90 years, who were systemically healthy. Approximately 9.3 milliliters of peripheral blood were collected from each donor into EDTA-treated Vacutainer tubes. Ficoll-Paque density-gradient centrifugation was used to isolate PBMCs, with at least 7 million obtained per sample. Total RNA was extracted from PBMCs with Trizol reagent, with at least 6 micrograms obtained per sample. For every donor, flow cytometry on a PBMC aliquot measured the percentage of naive CD45RAhigh/CD27high T cells. Library prep was done by 5' RACE. Reads for this sample came from an Illumina HiSeq 2500. The second PCR ran for about 7 to 11 cycles and used a J-beta primer mix along with a sample-barcoded 5' primer. A template-switch 5' adaptor carrying 12 random nucleotides introduced a unique molecular identifier onto each TCR beta cDNA molecule. Each sample yielded at least 2.5 million CDR3-containing paired-end reads. The Mint cDNA synthesis kit, primed by a TRBC-specific oligonucleotide, was used to synthesize first-strand cDNA from all RNA. Following uracil-DNA glycosylase treatment, a first 18-cycle PCR with universal primers M1SS and BC2_uni_R was performed on all cDNA. The source study handled its data this way. For normalization, 1 million high-quality reads were randomly selected from each sample, with every read carrying a distinct molecular identifier. Reads with shared molecular identifiers were discarded instead of being binned into consensus sequences. MiTCR, run with a Q25 quality threshold and the strictest error-elimination algorithm, handled CDR3 identification, clonotype clustering and error correction. A nonparametric unseen species model with Euler transformation was used to estimate a lower bound on total TCR beta diversity. The public sequencing data were trimmed at Q25 with fastp and processed into clonotypes with MiXCR by TCRdb, which kept only in-frame beta chains. Rows with one shared CDR3 protein collapse into an entry with the most common genes and DNA. These V and J calls rely on TCRdb rather than the paper's analysis. The sample profile shows more than 650,000 distinct CDR3 sequences; less than 70% of them were found once. The ten most abundant clones make up around 40% of the sample.

Sequenced input: blood. The source of this sequence is a man at least 80 years old in good health.

The CDR3: CASSQDQGTPSYEQYF. At the DNA level, the sequence is TGTGCCAGCAGCCAAGACCAAGGGACCCCCTCCTACGAGCAGTACTTC. This receptor chain uses TRBV3-1 and TRBJ2-7, with the D assignment possibly TRBD1 or TRBD2, given 5 matching bases for each. V loses 0 bases, J loses 0 bases, and the germline ends lie 12 bases apart. CDR1 and CDR2 were assigned from the germline V gene (reference sequence) as LGHDT and YNNKEL. Inclusive of the bounding cysteine and phenylalanine, the CDR3 is 16 residues long. Only the CDR3 DNA is retained, 48 bases long and in frame from the first base.